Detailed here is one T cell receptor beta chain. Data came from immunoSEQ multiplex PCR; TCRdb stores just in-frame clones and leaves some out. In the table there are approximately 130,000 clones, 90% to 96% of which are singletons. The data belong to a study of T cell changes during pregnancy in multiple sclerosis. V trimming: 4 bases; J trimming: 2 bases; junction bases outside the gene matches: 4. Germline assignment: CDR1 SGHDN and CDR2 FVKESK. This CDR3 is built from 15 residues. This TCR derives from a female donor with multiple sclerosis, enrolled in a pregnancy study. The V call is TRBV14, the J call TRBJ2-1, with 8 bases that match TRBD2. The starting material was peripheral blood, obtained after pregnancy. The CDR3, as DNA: TGTGCCAGCAGCCCGCCGGGACTAGCCTACAATGAGCAGTTCTTC. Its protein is CASSPPGLAYNEQFF.